These 2 T cell receptor beta chains share one sample of origin, sequenced in a study of blood T cells in healthy people across ages. Alongside a J-beta primer mix, a sample-barcoded 5' primer served in a second PCR lasting about 7 to 12 cycles. TCRdb re-called the 5' RACE reads with MiXCR, one entry per CDR3 protein. The sample lists more than 700,000 distinct CDR3 sequences; more than 35% were seen once. The sample comprised blood. All receptors derive from a man at least 80 years old in good health.

The chain couples TRBV29-1 to TRBJ1-2; D unclear. The CDR3 is 12 amino acids. V was shortened by 5 bases and J by 1 base, with 8 bases between the two germline ends. The germline CDR1 and CDR2 sequences are SQVTM and ANQGSEA. CDR3 protein: CSVRQSNYGYTF. The CDR3 nucleotides are TGCAGCGTTCGCCAGAGTAACTATGGCTACACCTTC.

The chain carries TRBV7-2 and TRBJ1-2, with 8 bases lining up with TRBD1. The CDR3 is 15 residues long. J gave up 1 base and V 5 bases, and 6 bases lay outside the gene matches. Germline CDR1 and CDR2: SGHTA and FQGNSA. The CDR3 coding sequence is TGTGCCAGCAGCCGGAAGACAGGGGATAACTATGGCTACACCTTC. It specifies CASSRKTGDNYGYTF.